This T cell receptor (beta chain) was sequenced during a study of cytomegalovirus exposure and HLA in healthy donors. Unmatched junction bases numbered 11, after V lost 6 bases and J lost 1 base. Germline V lookup: CDR1 MDHEN, CDR2 SYDVKM. CDR3 length equals 18 residues. Profiling relied on immunoSEQ multiplex PCR, and the TCRdb table lists in-frame clones only, not all of them. This table holds about 130,000 clones, around 90% found once. This clonotype originated in a woman aged 25 to 39 in good health and CMV-seropositive. The rearrangement uses TRBV28 and TRBJ2-5; TRBD2 matches 13 bases. The material sequenced was PBMCs. CDR3 protein: CASSSRTSGGRFQETQYF. In DNA, the CDR3 is TGTGCCAGCAGCTCCCGGACTAGCGGGGGCCGTTTCCAAGAGACCCAGTACTTC. Complete variable domain (other parts from reference TRBV28 and TRBJ2-5): DVKVTQSSRYLVKRTGEKVFLECVQDMDHENMFWYRQDPGLGLRLIYFSYDVKMKEKGDIPEGYSVSREKKERFSLILESASTNQTSMYLCASSSRTSGGRFQETQYFGPGTRLLVL.